This T cell receptor (beta chain) was sequenced for a study of T cell responses to AZD1222 COVID-19 vaccine. Method: immunoSEQ multiplex PCR; TCRdb's copy keeps in-frame clones and lacks some. This sample yields 150,000 to 170,000 clones, of which roughly nine tenths are seen a single time; 3% to 3.5% belongs to the top ten. Germline CDR1 KGHDR, CDR2 SFDVKD. This CDR3 is 14 amino acids long. Between the trimmed V and J ends, which lost 4 bases and 5 bases, there was a span of 13 bases. The chain couples TRBV24-1 to TRBJ2-5; unclear D gene. The receptor was derived from an adult in good health. Sequenced here: peripheral blood, sampled on day 0 of AZD1222 vaccination. CDR3 DNA sequence: TGTGCCACCAGTGACCCCGACGGCAGGGAGACCCAGTACTTC. It codes for CATSDPDGRETQYF.